This T cell receptor (beta chain) was sequenced in a study of cytomegalovirus exposure and HLA in healthy donors. This clone has just one count. The trim removed 4 bases at V and 3 bases at J, leaving 7 bases unmatched. Germline-derived CDR1 and CDR2 are SGHVS and FQNEAQ. The CDR3 is 15 amino acids. A multiplex PCR was run with 60 Vbeta primers and 13 Jbeta primers. The data were produced by immunoSEQ multiplex PCR, yet TCRdb's version contains in-frame clones alone and is incomplete. The sample has 91,000 or so clones, approximately 76% seen once; the top ten hold around 5.3%. Specimen: PBMCs. The J gene is TRBJ1-1, the V gene TRBV7-8; TRBD1 matches 8 bases. The TCR comes from a man younger than 45 in good health and CMV-seropositive. The CDR3 here is CASSSRTGKDTEAFF. CDR3 coding DNA: TGTGCCAGCAGCTCTCGGACAGGGAAGGACACTGAAGCTTTCTTT. The entire variable domain, with the rest obtained from reference TRBV7-8 and TRBJ1-1, is as follows: GAGVSQSPRYKVAKRGQDVALRCDPISGHVSLFWYQQALGQGPEFLTYFQNEAQLDKSGLPSDRFFAERPEGSVSTLKIQRTQQEDSAVYLCASSSRTGKDTEAFFGQGTRLTVV.